The clone carrying this TCR beta chain was seen many times. The antigen remains unidentified. TCRdb ran MiXCR on the 5' RACE reads and lists one entry per CDR3 protein. The profile shows approximately 350,000 distinct CDR3 sequences, approximately 15% of them singletons. This entry comes from a study of T-cell memory formation after mild COVID-19. Study observations and caveats: Contracting CD8+ clones were enriched in EMRA, CD4+ mainly in CM and EM. Contracting clones from day 15 to 85 showed balanced CD4/CD8; later expanders favored CD4+.

This TCR was sampled from a man between 18 and 29 years old who had mild COVID-19 (a few samples of this study predate the infection). Cell type and time point are not known. The sample taken for sequencing was PBMCs or a T cell subset sorted from them (not recorded which).

Here the CDR3 DNA reads TGCGCCAGCAGCACCCCTCAGGGGAATGAGCAGTTCTTC. Its translation: CASSTPQGNEQFF. V is TRBV5-1 and J is TRBJ2-1, with a possible D match to TRBD1 (6 bases). The CDR3 sequence is 13 residues long. Trimming removed 4 bases at V and 7 bases at J, with 12 bases between. The germline gives CDR1 SGHRS, CDR2 YFSETQ.